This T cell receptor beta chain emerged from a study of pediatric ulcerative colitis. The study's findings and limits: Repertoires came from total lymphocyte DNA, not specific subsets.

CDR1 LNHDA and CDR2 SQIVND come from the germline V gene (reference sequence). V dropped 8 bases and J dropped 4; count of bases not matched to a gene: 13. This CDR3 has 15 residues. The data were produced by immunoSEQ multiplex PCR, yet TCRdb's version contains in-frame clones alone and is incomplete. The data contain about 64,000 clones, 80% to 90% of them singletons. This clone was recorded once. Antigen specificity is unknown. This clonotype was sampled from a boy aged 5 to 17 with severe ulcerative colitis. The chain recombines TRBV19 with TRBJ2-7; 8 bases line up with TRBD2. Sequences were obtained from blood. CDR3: CASSPGAGVLYEQYF. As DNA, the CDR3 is TGTGCCAGTTCCCCGGGAGCGGGAGTTTTATACGAGCAGTACTTC.